This is a list of T cell receptor beta chains from one sample in a study of blood T cell repertoires in COVID-19. Some clones are missing from TCRdb's copy, which holds only in-frame ones; the method was immunoSEQ multiplex PCR. This sample has about 330,000 clones, with approximately 90% found just once. The sample consisted of peripheral blood. The receptor source for this set is a woman between 45 and 60 years old with active or convalescent COVID-19. Each CDR3 is given with its conserved first and last residue. A D gene is named only where the DNA matches it firmly. Some rows have no size entry. The others give once, few or many, or a class for an expanded clone.

V gene: TRBV10-3
J gene: TRBJ2-2
clone size: -
D gene: TRBD1
CDR3 DNA: TGTGCCATCAGATACAGGGGAGAAAACACCGGGGAGCTGTTTTTT
CDR3 protein: CAIRYRGENTGELFF

V gene: TRBV30
J gene: TRBJ1-1
clone size: -
D gene: -
CDR3 DNA: TGTGCCTGGAGTGTCGGCAGCGGCACTGAAGCTTTCTTT
CDR3 protein: CAWSVGSGTEAFF

V gene: TRBV27
J gene: TRBJ2-6
clone size: -
D gene: TRBD1
CDR3 DNA: TGTGCCAGCAGCCACGGAGGGACAGGGGGCGCTGGGGCCAACGTCCTGACTTTC
CDR3 protein: CASSHGGTGGAGANVLTF

V gene: TRBV6-4
J gene: TRBJ2-1
clone size: -
D gene: TRBD2
CDR3 DNA: TGTGCCAGCAGTGACGGGACTACTGACTACAATGAGCAGTTCTTC
CDR3 protein: CASSDGTTDYNEQFF

V gene: TRBV9
J gene: TRBJ1-2
clone size: -
D gene: -
CDR3 DNA: TGTGCCAGCAGCGCAGGACAAGGGCATGGCTACACCTTC
CDR3 protein: CASSAGQGHGYTF

V gene: TRBV28
J gene: TRBJ1-2
clone size: -
D gene: TRBD1
CDR3 DNA: TGTGCCAGCATCCAGGTCCGGACAGGGGGGGCTAAAACTCACTACACCTTC
CDR3 protein: CASIQVRTGGAKTHYTF

V gene: TRBV18
J gene: TRBJ2-5
clone size: -
D gene: -
CDR3 DNA: TGTGCCAGCTCACCCGGCAGGGTCCAAGAGACCCAGTACTTC
CDR3 protein: CASSPGRVQETQYF

V gene: TRBV18
J gene: TRBJ2-1
clone size: -
D gene: -
CDR3 DNA: TGTGCCAGCTCATCCAGGGTGGATGAGCAGTTCTTC
CDR3 protein: CASSSRVDEQFF

V gene: TRBV24-1
J gene: TRBJ1-5
clone size: -
D gene: TRBD1
CDR3 DNA: TGTGCCACCAGTGATGCACAGGGGGGCAATCAGCCCCAGCATTTT
CDR3 protein: CATSDAQGGNQPQHF

V gene: TRBV7-2
J gene: TRBJ1-3
clone size: -
D gene: -
CDR3 DNA: TGTGCCAGCAGCTTAGTCGGAACCCCGAGGTCTGGAAACACCATATATTTT
CDR3 protein: CASSLVGTPRSGNTIYF

V gene: TRBV7-2
J gene: TRBJ2-7
clone size: -
D gene: -
CDR3 DNA: TGTGCCAGCAGCTTTAACCACGGGGGTCCCTACGAGCAGTACTTC
CDR3 protein: CASSFNHGGPYEQYF

V gene: TRBV2
J gene: TRBJ1-5
clone size: -
D gene: -
CDR3 DNA: TGTGCCAGCAGTACCCGGGGAGCTAGCAATCAGCCCCAGCATTTT
CDR3 protein: CASSTRGASNQPQHF

V gene: TRBV6-5
J gene: TRBJ1-1
clone size: once
D gene: -
CDR3 DNA: TGTGCCAGCAGTTTAGGACTCACGAACACTGAAGCTTTCTTT
CDR3 protein: CASSLGLTNTEAFF

V gene: TRBV11-2
J gene: TRBJ2-7
clone size: few
D gene: TRBD1
CDR3 DNA: TGTGCCAGCAGCCCGGGACAGGTTTCCTACGAGCAGTACTTC
CDR3 protein: CASSPGQVSYEQYF

V gene: TRBV19
J gene: TRBJ2-7
clone size: -
D gene: TRBD2
CDR3 DNA: TGTGCCAGTAGTATAGGGACTAGCGGGAGCTACGAGCAGTACTTC
CDR3 protein: CASSIGTSGSYEQYF

V gene: TRBV4-1
J gene: TRBJ2-5
clone size: -
D gene: -
CDR3 DNA: TGCGCCAGCAGCCAAGAACCAGGAGAGACCCAGTACTTC
CDR3 protein: CASSQEPGETQYF

V gene: TRBV27
J gene: TRBJ1-5
clone size: -
D gene: -
CDR3 DNA: TGTGCCAGCAGCGGCAATCAGCCCCAGCATTTT
CDR3 protein: CASSGNQPQHF

V gene: TRBV6-6
J gene: TRBJ2-7
clone size: once
D gene: TRBD1
CDR3 DNA: TGTGCCAGCAGTGGACAGGGTGGGGCCTACGAGCAGTACTTC
CDR3 protein: CASSGQGGAYEQYF

V gene: TRBV28
J gene: TRBJ1-1
clone size: -
D gene: -
CDR3 DNA: TGTGCCAGCAGTTCCGTCAGGGGTTGGATGAACACTGAAGCTTTCTTT
CDR3 protein: CASSSVRGWMNTEAFF

V gene: TRBV10-3
J gene: TRBJ1-1
clone size: -
D gene: -
CDR3 DNA: TGTGCCATCGCCATGGACAGGAACACTGAAGCTTTCTTT
CDR3 protein: CAIAMDRNTEAFF

V gene: TRBV7-9
J gene: TRBJ1-1
clone size: -
D gene: -
CDR3 DNA: TGTGCCAGCAGCTCACATTTACAGGGTGCGGCTTTCTTT
CDR3 protein: CASSSHLQGAAFF

V gene: TRBV6-5
J gene: TRBJ2-7
clone size: -
D gene: -
CDR3 DNA: TGTGCCAGCAGTTACCAGATGGAAGCGCCCTACGAGCAGTACTTC
CDR3 protein: CASSYQMEAPYEQYF

V gene: TRBV29-1
J gene: TRBJ2-1
clone size: -
D gene: TRBD2
CDR3 DNA: TGCAGCGTTGAAGGGCAGACTAGCGGGAGGGCCGCTAGCCCCTACAATGAGCAGTTCTTC
CDR3 protein: CSVEGQTSGRAASPYNEQFF

V gene: TRBV18
J gene: TRBJ2-1
clone size: once
D gene: -
CDR3 DNA: TGTGCCAGCTCACCAATGAGGACAGATTACAATGAGCAGTTCTTC
CDR3 protein: CASSPMRTDYNEQFF

V gene: TRBV29-1
J gene: TRBJ1-2
clone size: -
D gene: -
CDR3 DNA: TGCAGCGTTTCCTCAGGGCGCTATGGCTACACCTTC
CDR3 protein: CSVSSGRYGYTF

V gene: TRBV3-1/TRBV3-2
J gene: TRBJ2-2
clone size: -
D gene: TRBD2
CDR3 DNA: TGTGCCAGCAGCCCACCAAGCGGGGCCGGCGCGAACACCGGGGAGCTGTTTTTT
CDR3 protein: CASSPPSGAGANTGELFF

V gene: TRBV7-9
J gene: TRBJ1-1
clone size: -
D gene: TRBD1
CDR3 DNA: TGTGCCAGCAGCCCCCCGACAGGGATCACTGAAGCTTTCTTT
CDR3 protein: CASSPPTGITEAFF

V gene: TRBV7-3
J gene: TRBJ1-1
clone size: -
D gene: TRBD1
CDR3 DNA: TGTGCCAGCAGCTCAGGGGGCGACACTGAAGCTTTCTTT
CDR3 protein: CASSSGGDTEAFF

V gene: TRBV5-4
J gene: TRBJ2-1
clone size: once
D gene: TRBD2
CDR3 DNA: TGTGCCAGCAGCCGGACTAGCGGGGCCCTCAATGAGCAGTTCTTC
CDR3 protein: CASSRTSGALNEQFF

V gene: TRBV7-2
J gene: TRBJ2-7
clone size: -
D gene: TRBD2
CDR3 DNA: TGTGCCAGCAGCGTCCCACTAGCGGGAGTGGCCGAGCAGTACTTC
CDR3 protein: CASSVPLAGVAEQYF

V gene: TRBV6-5
J gene: TRBJ1-4
clone size: -
D gene: -
CDR3 DNA: TGTGCCAGCAGGACAGGCGCAACTAATGAAAAACTGTTTTTT
CDR3 protein: CASRTGATNEKLFF

V gene: TRBV4-1
J gene: TRBJ2-2
clone size: -
D gene: TRBD2
CDR3 DNA: TGCGCCAGCAGACACCCCGGGACTAGCGGGACGAAAAACACCGGGGAGCTGTTTTTT
CDR3 protein: CASRHPGTSGTKNTGELFF